The rows below give T cell receptor beta chains drawn from one sample of a study of liver allograft versus peripheral blood T cells. TCRdb passed the reads through MiXCR, listing each CDR3 protein once. The repertoire includes approximately 15,000 distinct CDR3 sequences, 20% to 25% of them detected once, and approximately 11% sits in the top ten. Source of these receptors: a human patient who had a liver transplant. A subset of T cells may come from the graft donor. CDR3s include the opening cysteine and the closing phenylalanine or tryptophan. Each record gives: CDR3 DNA, CDR3 protein, D gene, V gene, clone size, J gene. The D gene is left open where the match is weak. Size values are once, few and many counts, or a class for expanded clones, and some rows have none.

TGTGCCAGCAGTTACTCGTTCACTGAAGCTTTCTTT CASSYSFTEAFF NA TRBV6-2/TRBV6-3 many TRBJ1-1
TGTGCCAGCAGCTTGTTGAGCAATTCGGAATTTAATGAAAAACTGTTTTTT CASSLLSNSEFNEKLFF NA TRBV5-6 few TRBJ1-4
TGTGCCAGCTCACCAGGGTTAACCTACGAGCAGTACTTC CASSPGLTYEQYF NA TRBV18 medium-sized TRBJ2-7
TGTGCCTGGGAAACAGGGGGCAGGCAGCCCCAGCATTTT CAWETGGRQPQHF TRBD1 TRBV30 NA TRBJ1-5
TGTGCCTGGAGTCCCTTGGGCAGGGAGGAGTACGAGCAGTACTTC CAWSPLGREEYEQYF NA TRBV30 many TRBJ2-7
TGTGCCAGTAGTATAAGAGGCAGCGGCAATCAGCCCCAGCATTTT CASSIRGSGNQPQHF NA TRBV19 NA TRBJ1-5
TGTGCCAGCAGTTTCCAGGGGGACTGGGGATCTGGAGATACGCAGTATTTT CASSFQGDWGSGDTQYF NA TRBV2 NA TRBJ2-3
TGTGCCAGCAGTGAAGATTCCACCAACAGGGCCACTAATGAAAAACTGTTTTTT CASSEDSTNRATNEKLFF NA TRBV6-1 many TRBJ1-4
TGTGCCAGCAGGGAGGGACAGGGGAAGTACAATGAGCAGTTCTTC CASREGQGKYNEQFF TRBD1 TRBV28 few TRBJ2-1
TGTGCCAGCAGTTTAGGGGCTGCAGGGGAGACCCAGTACTTC CASSLGAAGETQYF NA TRBV12-3/TRBV12-4 few TRBJ2-5
TGTGCCAGCACCCGGCCGGGACTATACAATGAGCAGTTCTTC CASTRPGLYNEQFF TRBD2 TRBV6-5 few TRBJ2-1
TGCAGCGGGATGACAGCAGATAACTATGGCTACACCTTC CSGMTADNYGYTF NA TRBV29-1 many TRBJ1-2
TGCAGTGCTAGTAATATCGACAGGGGGATGGCGGGTGGCTACACCTTC CSASNIDRGMAGGYTF TRBD1 TRBV20-1 NA TRBJ1-2
TGTGCCAGCAGCTTGCTTGCGGCGGGAGATTTTGAGCAGTTCTTC CASSLLAAGDFEQFF TRBD2 TRBV7-2 NA TRBJ2-1